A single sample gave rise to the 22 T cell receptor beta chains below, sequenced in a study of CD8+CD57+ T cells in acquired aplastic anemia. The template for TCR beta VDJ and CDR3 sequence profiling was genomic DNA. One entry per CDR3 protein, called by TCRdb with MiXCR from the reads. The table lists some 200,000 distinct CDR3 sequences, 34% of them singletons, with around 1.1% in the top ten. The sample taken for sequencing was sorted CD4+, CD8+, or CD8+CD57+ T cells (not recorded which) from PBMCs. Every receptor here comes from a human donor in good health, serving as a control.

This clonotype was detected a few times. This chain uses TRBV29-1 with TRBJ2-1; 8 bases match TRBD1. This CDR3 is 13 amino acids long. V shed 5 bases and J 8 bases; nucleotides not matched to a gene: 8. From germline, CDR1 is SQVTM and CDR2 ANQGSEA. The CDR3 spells CSVKTTGDHEQFF. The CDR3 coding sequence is TGCAGCGTTAAGACGACAGGGGATCATGAGCAGTTCTTC.

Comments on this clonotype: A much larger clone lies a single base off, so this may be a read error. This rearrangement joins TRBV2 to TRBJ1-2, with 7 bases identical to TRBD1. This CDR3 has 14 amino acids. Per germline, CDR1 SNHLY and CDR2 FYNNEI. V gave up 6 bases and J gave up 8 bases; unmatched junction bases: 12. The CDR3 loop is CASSRRTGSAGYTF. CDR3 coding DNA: TGTGCCAGCAGCCGAAGGACAGGATCCGCCGGCTACACCTTC.

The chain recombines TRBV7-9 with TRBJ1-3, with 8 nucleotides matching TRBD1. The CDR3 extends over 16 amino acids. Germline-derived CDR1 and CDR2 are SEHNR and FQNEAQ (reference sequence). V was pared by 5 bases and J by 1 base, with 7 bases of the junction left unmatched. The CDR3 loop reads CASSLGQGYSGNTIYF. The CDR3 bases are TGTGCCAGCAGCCTCGGACAGGGTTATTCTGGAAACACCATATATTTT.

In DNA form, the CDR3 reads TGTGCCAGTAGTGCCAAACAAGAGACCCAGTACTTC. Its protein product is CASSAKQETQYF. The rearrangement links TRBV19 to TRBJ2-5; no definite D call. This CDR3 region has 12 residues. Trimming left V 5 bases short and J 2 bases short, with 6 bases between. Germline V lookup: CDR1 LNHDA, CDR2 SQIVND (reference sequence).

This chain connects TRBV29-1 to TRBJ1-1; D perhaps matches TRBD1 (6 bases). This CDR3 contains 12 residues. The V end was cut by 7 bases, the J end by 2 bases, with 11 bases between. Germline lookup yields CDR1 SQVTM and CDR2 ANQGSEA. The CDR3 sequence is CSARQVNTEAFF. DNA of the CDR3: TGCAGCGCCCGACAGGTCAACACTGAAGCTTTCTTT.

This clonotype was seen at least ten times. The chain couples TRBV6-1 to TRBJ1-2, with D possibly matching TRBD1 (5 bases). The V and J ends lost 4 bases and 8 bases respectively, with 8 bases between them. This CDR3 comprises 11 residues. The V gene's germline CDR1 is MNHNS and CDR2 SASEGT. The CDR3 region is CASSARGGYTF. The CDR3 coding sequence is TGTGCCAGCAGTGCCCGGGGGGGCTACACCTTC.

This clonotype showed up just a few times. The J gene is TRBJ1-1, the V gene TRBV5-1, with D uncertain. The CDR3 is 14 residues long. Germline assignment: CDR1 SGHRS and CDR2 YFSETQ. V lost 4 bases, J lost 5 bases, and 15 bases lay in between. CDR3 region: CASSPPEGWTEAFF. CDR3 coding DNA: TGCGCCAGCAGCCCCCCGGAGGGTTGGACTGAAGCTTTCTTT.

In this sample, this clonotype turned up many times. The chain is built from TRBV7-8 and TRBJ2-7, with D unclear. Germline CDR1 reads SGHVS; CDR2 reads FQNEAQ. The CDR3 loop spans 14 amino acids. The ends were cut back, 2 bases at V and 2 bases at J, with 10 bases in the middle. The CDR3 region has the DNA TGTGCCAGCAGCTTACCCGGAACTACCTACGAGCAGTACTTC. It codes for CASSLPGTTYEQYF.

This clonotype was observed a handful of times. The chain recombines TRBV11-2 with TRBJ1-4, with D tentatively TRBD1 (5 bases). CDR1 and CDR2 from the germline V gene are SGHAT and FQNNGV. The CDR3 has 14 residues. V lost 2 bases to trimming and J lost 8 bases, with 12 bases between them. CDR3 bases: TGTGCCAGCAGCTTACCAGGGCTGACAGAAAAACTGTTTTTT. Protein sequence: CASSLPGLTEKLFF. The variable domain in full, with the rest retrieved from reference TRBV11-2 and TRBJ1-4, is EAGVAQSPRYKIIEKRQSVAFWCNPISGHATLYWYQQILGQGPKLLIQFQNNGVVDDSQLPKDRFSAERLKGVDSTLKIQPAKLEDSAVYLCASSLPGLTEKLFFGSGTQLSVL.

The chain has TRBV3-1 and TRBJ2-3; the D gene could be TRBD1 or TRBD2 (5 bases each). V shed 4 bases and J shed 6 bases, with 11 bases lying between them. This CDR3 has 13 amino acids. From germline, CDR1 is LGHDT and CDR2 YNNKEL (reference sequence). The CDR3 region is CASSPGPHDTQYF. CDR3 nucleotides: TGTGCCAGCAGCCCGGGGCCACATGATACGCAGTATTTT.

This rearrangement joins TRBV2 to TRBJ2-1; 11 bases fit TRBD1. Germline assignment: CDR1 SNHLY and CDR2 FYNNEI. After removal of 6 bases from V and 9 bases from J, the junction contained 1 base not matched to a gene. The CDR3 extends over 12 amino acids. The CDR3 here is CASRGTGGEQFF. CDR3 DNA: TGTGCCAGCAGGGGGACAGGGGGTGAGCAGTTCTTC.

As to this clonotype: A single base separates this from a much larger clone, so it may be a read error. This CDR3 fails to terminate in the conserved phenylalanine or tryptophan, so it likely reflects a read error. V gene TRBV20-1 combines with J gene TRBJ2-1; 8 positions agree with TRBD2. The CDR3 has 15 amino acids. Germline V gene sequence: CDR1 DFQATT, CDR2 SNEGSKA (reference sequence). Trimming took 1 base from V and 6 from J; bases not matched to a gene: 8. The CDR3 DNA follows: TGCAGTGCTAGAGGGAGCGGGAGAGGAGGCAATGAGCAGTTCTCC. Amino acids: CSARGSGRGGNEQFS.

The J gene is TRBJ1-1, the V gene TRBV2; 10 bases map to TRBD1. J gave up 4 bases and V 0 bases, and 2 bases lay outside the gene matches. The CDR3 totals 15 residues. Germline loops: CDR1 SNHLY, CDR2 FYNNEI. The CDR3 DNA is TGTGCCAGCAGTGAAGCCTGGACAGGGGGCACTGAAGCTTTCTTT. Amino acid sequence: CASSEAWTGGTEAFF.

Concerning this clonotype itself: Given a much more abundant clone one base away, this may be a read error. CDR3 sequence: CRLVSANIRYF. CDR3 nucleotides: TGCCGCTTGGTGTCTGCGAACATTCGGTACTTC. The chain employs TRBV20-1 and TRBJ2-4; D call uncertain. The CDR3 loop spans 11 amino acids. In germline, CDR1 is DFQATT, CDR2 SNEGSKA (reference sequence).

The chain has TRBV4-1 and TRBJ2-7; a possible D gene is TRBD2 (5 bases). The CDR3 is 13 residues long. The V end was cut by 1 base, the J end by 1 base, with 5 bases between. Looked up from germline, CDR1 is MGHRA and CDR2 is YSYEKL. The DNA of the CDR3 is TGCGCCAGCAGCCAAGGAGGGTCCTACGAGCAGTACTTC. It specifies CASSQGGSYEQYF.

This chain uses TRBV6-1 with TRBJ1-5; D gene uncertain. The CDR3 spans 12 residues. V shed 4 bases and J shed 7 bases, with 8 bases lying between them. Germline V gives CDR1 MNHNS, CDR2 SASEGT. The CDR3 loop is CASSVRGQPQHF. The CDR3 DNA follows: TGTGCCAGCAGTGTCAGAGGGCAGCCCCAGCATTTT.

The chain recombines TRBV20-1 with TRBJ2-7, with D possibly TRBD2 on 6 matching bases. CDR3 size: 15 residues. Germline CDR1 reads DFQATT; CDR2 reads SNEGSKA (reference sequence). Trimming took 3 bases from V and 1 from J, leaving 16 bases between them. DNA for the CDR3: TGCAGTGCTAGCAGACCGGGAGATGGGTCCTACGAGCAGTACTTC. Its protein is CSASRPGDGSYEQYF.

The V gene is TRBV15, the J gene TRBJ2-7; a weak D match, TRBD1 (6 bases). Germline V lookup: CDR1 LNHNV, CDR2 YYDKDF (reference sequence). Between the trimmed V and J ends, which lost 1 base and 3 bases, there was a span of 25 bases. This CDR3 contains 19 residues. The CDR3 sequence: CATSRAPSGQNHGHYEQYF. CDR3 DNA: TGTGCCACCAGCAGAGCCCCCTCCGGACAGAACCACGGACACTACGAGCAGTACTTC.

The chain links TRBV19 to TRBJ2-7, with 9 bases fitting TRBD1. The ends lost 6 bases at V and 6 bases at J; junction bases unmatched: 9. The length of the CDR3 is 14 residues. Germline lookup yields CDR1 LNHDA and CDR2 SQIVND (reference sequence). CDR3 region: CASRKTGGGGEQYF. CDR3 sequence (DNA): TGTGCCAGTAGGAAAACAGGGGGCGGGGGCGAGCAGTACTTC.

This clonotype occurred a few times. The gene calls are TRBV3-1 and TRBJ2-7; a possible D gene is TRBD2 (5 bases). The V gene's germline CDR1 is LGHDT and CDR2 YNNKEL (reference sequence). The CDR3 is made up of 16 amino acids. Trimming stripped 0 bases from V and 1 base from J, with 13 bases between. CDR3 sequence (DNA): TGTGCCAGCAGCCAAGATACTAGAACTGGGTCCTACGAGCAGTACTTC. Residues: CASSQDTRTGSYEQYF.

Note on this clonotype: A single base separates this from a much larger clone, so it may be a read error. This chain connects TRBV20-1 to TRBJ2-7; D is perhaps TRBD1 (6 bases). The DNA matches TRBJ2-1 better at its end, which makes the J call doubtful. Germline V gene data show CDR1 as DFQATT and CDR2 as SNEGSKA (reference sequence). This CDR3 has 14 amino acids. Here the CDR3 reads CSAIEGTSSYEQFF. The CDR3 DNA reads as TGCAGTGCTATCGAAGGGACATCATCCTACGAGCAGTTCTTC.

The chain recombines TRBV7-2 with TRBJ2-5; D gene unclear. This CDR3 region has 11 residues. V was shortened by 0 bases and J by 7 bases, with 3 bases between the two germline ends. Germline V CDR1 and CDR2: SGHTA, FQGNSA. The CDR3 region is CASSLAGTQYF. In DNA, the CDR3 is TGTGCCAGCAGCTTAGCTGGGACCCAGTACTTC.